The rows below give T cell receptor beta chains drawn from one sample of a study of T cells in Graves' hyperthyroidism and ophthalmopathy. Each CDR3 protein gets one entry after TCRdb re-called the multiplex PCR reads with MiXCR. Of 700,000 to 850,000 distinct CDR3 sequences detected, 30% to 40% appear once; the ten largest clones hold more than 25%. The sequencing input was blood. These TCRs come from a woman between 35 and 50 years old with Graves' hyperthyroidism. The CDR3 runs from the conserved cysteine through the conserved F or W. D genes are given only for firm matches. For some rows the clone size is stated as once, few or many, or as a class when expanded; others skip it.

TRBJ1-2,-,-,TRBV6-5,TGTGCCAGCAGCACTCTTTGGGGGGACTATGGCTACACCTTC,CASSTLWGDYGYTF
TRBJ1-6,-,-,TRBV2,TGTGCCAGCGGGGGTGCAGGGGTGAATCGATCACCCCTCCACTTT,CASGGAGVNRSPLHF
TRBJ1-2,-,-,TRBV25-1,TGTGCCAGCAGTTTTACTCTTTATGGCTACACCTTC,CASSFTLYGYTF
TRBJ2-5,-,many,TRBV4-1,TGCGCCAGCAGCCAAGTTGCGGAGACCCAGTACTTC,CASSQVAETQYF
TRBJ2-5,-,-,TRBV2,TGTGCCAGCAGCCCCACTAGCCTACATGCTGGGAGGGAGACCCAGTACTTC,CASSPTSLHAGRETQYF
TRBJ1-5,-,many,TRBV15,TGTGCCACCAGCAGCGGGGACGGTAGCAATCAGCCCCAGCATTTT,CATSSGDGSNQPQHF
TRBJ1-4,-,many,TRBV7-2,TGTGCCAGCAGCTTCTCCCCCGCAACTAATGAAAAACTGTTTTTT,CASSFSPATNEKLFF
TRBJ2-3,-,few,TRBV7-6,TGTGCCAGCAGCTGGGCAGGGGGACTCACAGATACGCAGTATTTT,CASSWAGGLTDTQYF
TRBJ1-4,-,-,TRBV4-3,TGCGCCAGCAGCCAAGACGGGAGGGAGGCGACTAATGAAAAACTGTTTTTT,CASSQDGREATNEKLFF
TRBJ1-4,-,many,TRBV20-1,TGCAGTGCTAGAGTGGGGGGACCTAATGAAAAACTGTTTTTT,CSARVGGPNEKLFF
TRBJ1-2,TRBD1,few,TRBV12-3/TRBV12-4,TGTGCCAGCAGTCGACTGACAGGGATTTATGGCTACACCTTC,CASSRLTGIYGYTF
TRBJ2-2,-,-,TRBV24-1,TGTGCCACCGGGGAGCTGTTTTTT,CATGELFF
TRBJ2-7,-,-,TRBV11-1,TGTGCCAGCAGCTTAGCTCCCACGTACGAGCAGTACTTC,CASSLAPTYEQYF
TRBJ1-1,-,many,TRBV15,TGTGCCACCAGCTGGGGACTGGTGAACACTGAAGCTTTCTTT,CATSWGLVNTEAFF
TRBJ2-6,TRBD1,many,TRBV19,TGTGCCAGTAGTATGAGGGACAGGGGGCCGGGGGCCAACGTCCTGACTTTC,CASSMRDRGPGANVLTF
TRBJ2-7,TRBD1,-,TRBV4-1,TGCGCCAGCAGCCAAGTGGCCGGGACAGGCTCCTACGAGCAGTACTTC,CASSQVAGTGSYEQYF
TRBJ2-7,TRBD1,-,TRBV24-1,TGTGCCACCCAGGGAGGACAGGGTGGTGACGAGCAGTACTTC,CATQGGQGGDEQYF
TRBJ1-1,TRBD1,once,TRBV6-2/TRBV6-3,TGTGCCAGCAGCCCGTTCTCACAGGGGCCTGAAGCTTTCTTT,CASSPFSQGPEAFF
TRBJ1-2,-,-,TRBV4-3,TGCGCCAGCAGCCCGTACCGGGGGCAGGACTATGGCTACACCTTC,CASSPYRGQDYGYTF
TRBJ1-1,TRBD1,few,TRBV4-3,TGCGCCAGCAGCCAAGAGGGACAGGCGAACACTGAAGCTTTCTTT,CASSQEGQANTEAFF
TRBJ1-2,TRBD1,-,TRBV29-1,TGCAGGGTTTGGGACAGGGCCTATGGCTACACCTTC,CRVWDRAYGYTF
TRBJ2-3,-,few,TRBV25-1,TGTGCCAGCAGTGGTGGTGGTAGCACAGATACGCAGTATTTT,CASSGGGSTDTQYF
TRBJ1-5,-,few,TRBV28,TGTGCCAGCAGTTTTCTCGACAGGAATCAGCCCCAGCATTTT,CASSFLDRNQPQHF
TRBJ2-3,-,few,TRBV24-1,TGTGCCACCAGTGTTAGCGGCAGCACAGATACGCAGTATTTT,CATSVSGSTDTQYF
TRBJ2-7,-,-,TRBV20-1,TGCAGTGCTAGAGATGAGACTGGAGCTGGGGCGCGGTACTTC,CSARDETGAGARYF
TRBJ2-7,TRBD2,-,TRBV7-2,TGTGCCAGCCCACCGGGGGGGGCCTACGAGCAGTACTTC,CASPPGGAYEQYF
TRBJ1-1,TRBD1,-,TRBV10-1,TGCGCCAGCAGTATGGACAGGGTAGTCGTGGCGGTCGACACTGAAGCTTTCTTT,CASSMDRVVVAVDTEAFF
TRBJ2-5,TRBD1,once,TRBV7-2,TGTGCCAGCAGGAAGACAGGGGATGAGACCCAGTACTTC,CASRKTGDETQYF
TRBJ2-5,-,many,TRBV12-3/TRBV12-4,TGTGCCAGCAGCACGGACTCGGTGCGGGAGACCCAGTACTTC,CASSTDSVRETQYF
TRBJ1-1,-,few,TRBV6-5,TGTGCCAGCAGTTACGCTCGGATTAATACTGAAGCTTTCTTT,CASSYARINTEAFF
TRBJ1-4,TRBD1,-,TRBV7-9,TGTGCCAGCAGTTCACAGGGGCTAGGTGGTGAAAAACTGTTTTTT,CASSSQGLGGEKLFF
TRBJ1-5,-,-,TRBV28,TGTGCCAGCAGTCCGGGGCGTGGGTCCCAGCATTTT,CASSPGRGSQHF
TRBJ1-5,-,-,TRBV7-2,TGTGCCAGCACCGCCGGGGGGGGGACTAATCAGCCCCAGCATTTT,CASTAGGGTNQPQHF
TRBJ1-2,TRBD1,-,TRBV6-2/TRBV6-3,TGTGCCAGCAGTTACGAAGGGGGCTACACCGTCTACACCTTC,CASSYEGGYTVYTF
TRBJ2-3,TRBD1,-,TRBV19,TGTGCCAGTTCCGACAGGGGGCGAACAGATACGCAGTATTTT,CASSDRGRTDTQYF
TRBJ1-1,TRBD1,many,TRBV29-1,TGCAGCGTTAAGGGGGACAGGGTCGAAGCTTTCTTT,CSVKGDRVEAFF
TRBJ2-7,TRBD2,-,TRBV15,TGTGCCACCAGCAGAGATCGCGGGGGGACTAGCAACGAGCAGTACTTC,CATSRDRGGTSNEQYF
TRBJ2-6,-,many,TRBV7-2,TGTGCCAGCAGCTTAGTGATAGAGAACTCTGGGGCCAACGTCCTGACTTTC,CASSLVIENSGANVLTF
TRBJ2-7,-,few,TRBV10-3,TGTGCCATCAGTGAGTCCAACAGCCACGAGCAGTACTTC,CAISESNSHEQYF
TRBJ2-7,-,many,TRBV29-1,TGCAGCGTTGGAGGGGTCGACGAGCAGTACTTC,CSVGGVDEQYF
TRBJ1-6,TRBD1,-,TRBV15,TGTGCCACCAGCAGAACAGGGACAGGGTCCTATAATTCACCCCTCCACTTT,CATSRTGTGSYNSPLHF
TRBJ2-2,-,many,TRBV7-2,TGTGCCAGCAGCCAACTAACGGGGCTGTTTTTT,CASSQLTGLFF
TRBJ2-7,-,-,TRBV6-6,TGTGCCAGCCGTCCGACAGGGACTGACTACGAGCAGTACTTC,CASRPTGTDYEQYF
TRBJ1-6,-,many,TRBV27,TGTGCCAGCAGTCGGAGCGAGGATTCACCCCTCCACTTT,CASSRSEDSPLHF
TRBJ1-1,-,few,TRBV4-1,TGCGCCAGCAGCCAACTCTTACGACAACAACTGAACACTGAAGCTTTCTTT,CASSQLLRQQLNTEAFF
TRBJ2-1,TRBD2,few,TRBV24-1,TGTGCCACCAGTGATTGGGGACTAACTTTCTTC,CATSDWGLTFF
TRBJ1-2,-,-,TRBV7-8,TGTGCCAGCAGCGGCTACAGGGAAGCGGACTATGGCTACACCTTC,CASSGYREADYGYTF
TRBJ1-4,TRBD1,-,TRBV2,TGTGCCAGCAGTGAGCCGGCGTTCGGGACAGGGAGAGAAAAACTGTTTTTT,CASSEPAFGTGREKLFF
TRBJ2-7,-,few,TRBV6-2/TRBV6-3,TGTGCCAGCAGTTACGAGCAGACCGATTACGAGCAGTACTTC,CASSYEQTDYEQYF
TRBJ2-2,TRBD1,once,TRBV5-1,TGCGCCAGCAGCTTGGTGACAGGGGCGAACACCGGGGAGCTGTTTTTT,CASSLVTGANTGELFF
TRBJ1-5,-,many,TRBV12-3/TRBV12-4,TGTGCCAGCAGCTTAGGGCGGGGTCAGCCCCAGCATTTT,CASSLGRGQPQHF
TRBJ1-5,-,many,TRBV12-3/TRBV12-4,TGTGCCAGCAGTCTGACAGGTCGCAATCAGCCCCAGCATTTT,CASSLTGRNQPQHF
TRBJ2-6,TRBD2,few,TRBV10-2,TGCGCCAGCAGTGACTCTCATGGACTAGCGGGAGGGCCGGGTGGGGCCAACGTCCTGACTTTC,CASSDSHGLAGGPGGANVLTF